This T cell receptor beta chain was observed in a study of shared clonotypes between healthy human individuals. Trimming cost V 1 base and J 6 bases, with 9 bases left between them. The CDR3 totals 14 residues. The germline CDR1 and CDR2 sequences are SGHNT and YENEEA. TCRdb keeps only in-frame clones here, not all; method: immunoSEQ multiplex PCR. The data hold about 2.4 million clones, with 80% to 95% observed a single time. What was sequenced was naive CD4+ T cells from PBMCs. The sample's subset: CD45RA+ positively selected. This chain joins TRBV11-3 and TRBJ2-2; no clear D gene. The origin of this receptor is a man between 18 and 29 years old in good health. Some clones in this sample may be carry-over from other donors' samples. The CDR3 DNA sequence: TGTGCCAGCAGCTTAGGTTATCTCTCCGGGGAGCTGTTTTTT. Amino acids: CASSLGYLSGELFF.